This TCR beta chain was retrieved from a study of blood T cell repertoires in COVID-19. Study-wide background: There were acute and convalescent COVID-19 samples, and they came from the United States, Italy and Spain. Nucleic acid was either cDNA or gDNA, and it came from T cells, B-cell-depleted T cells, or PBMCs.

Original processing notes: How many nucleated cells were present was estimated from reference gene primer amplification. Assay: immunoSEQ multiplex PCR; the TCRdb copy retains only in-frame clones and omits some. The V and J calls and clone size were taken over from that table, and D and trimming were inferred from the DNA. This table has over 130,000 clones, 84% appearing once. Germline-derived CDR1 and CDR2 are MGHRA and YSYEKL. J was trimmed by 0 bases and V by 5 bases; bases with no gene match: 6. The CDR3 spans 16 residues. Seattle patients were enrolled during active infection and followed longitudinally.

Source material: peripheral blood. The source is a young man with COVID-19, enrolled during active disease. The chain joins TRBV4-1 to TRBJ2-2; 7 nucleotides align to TRBD1. The chain's CDR3 is CASSDTTGANTGELFF. DNA of the CDR3: TGCGCCAGCAGCGACACAACAGGGGCGAACACCGGGGAGCTGTTTTTT.